Listed below are T cell receptor beta chains from one sample, sequenced in a study of CD8 T cells in ankylosing spondylitis. TCRdb re-derived calls from the 5' RACE reads in MiXCR, one entry per CDR3 protein. Altogether about 200,000 distinct CDR3 sequences are present, 7.3% being singletons, with the ten largest covering 14%. Sequenced material: blood, either unsorted or a sorted T cell fraction (not recorded which). The receptors here all came from a male donor with ankylosing spondylitis. Both conserved end residues are part of each CDR3. D genes are given only for firm matches. The size field is filled for only some rows; it gives once, few, many or a size class.

J gene: TRBJ2-5
clone size: many
V gene: TRBV27
D gene: TRBD1
CDR3 protein: CASSPGQGVGVYF
CDR3 DNA: TGTGCCAGCAGTCCGGGACAGGGAGTTGGGGTTTACTTC

J gene: TRBJ2-5
clone size: many
V gene: TRBV10-3
D gene: TRBD2
CDR3 protein: CAIGGAGGPQETQYF
CDR3 DNA: TGTGCCATCGGCGGGGCGGGGGGTCCCCAAGAGACCCAGTACTTC

J gene: TRBJ2-5
clone size: few
V gene: TRBV5-6
D gene: TRBD2
CDR3 protein: CASSLFSGGETQYF
CDR3 DNA: TGTGCCAGCAGCTTGTTTAGCGGGGGAGAGACCCAGTACTTC

J gene: TRBJ2-7
clone size: many
V gene: TRBV29-1
D gene: -
CDR3 protein: CSVEDPWTETYEQYF
CDR3 DNA: TGCAGCGTTGAAGATCCTTGGACAGAGACCTACGAGCAGTACTTC

J gene: TRBJ2-7
clone size: few
V gene: TRBV6-2/TRBV6-3
D gene: TRBD1
CDR3 protein: CASSYHRGEGYEQYF
CDR3 DNA: TGTGCCAGCAGTTACCACAGGGGAGAAGGCTACGAGCAGTACTTC

J gene: TRBJ2-7
clone size: many
V gene: TRBV7-2
D gene: -
CDR3 protein: CASSSRYYRDNSYEQYF
CDR3 DNA: TGTGCCAGCAGCTCCCGGTATTACAGGGATAACTCCTACGAGCAGTACTTC

J gene: TRBJ2-2
clone size: -
V gene: TRBV29-1
D gene: TRBD1
CDR3 protein: CSVPEPGQGASGELFF
CDR3 DNA: TGCAGCGTCCCAGAACCGGGACAGGGGGCTTCCGGGGAGCTGTTTTTT

J gene: TRBJ2-1
clone size: many
V gene: TRBV27
D gene: TRBD2
CDR3 protein: CASSLGTSGRVEQFF
CDR3 DNA: TGTGCCAGCAGTTTAGGGACTAGCGGGAGGGTTGAGCAGTTCTTC

J gene: TRBJ1-5
clone size: many
V gene: TRBV19
D gene: -
CDR3 protein: CASSIVGAANQPQHF
CDR3 DNA: TGTGCCAGTAGTATAGTAGGGGCGGCGAATCAGCCCCAGCATTTT

J gene: TRBJ1-1
clone size: many
V gene: TRBV6-2/TRBV6-3
D gene: -
CDR3 protein: CASSYPKLAFF
CDR3 DNA: TGTGCCAGCAGTTACCCAAAATTGGCTTTCTTT

J gene: TRBJ2-1
clone size: many
V gene: TRBV5-1
D gene: -
CDR3 protein: CASSFSSKPYNEQFF
CDR3 DNA: TGCGCCAGCAGCTTCTCTTCAAAACCCTACAATGAGCAGTTCTTC

J gene: TRBJ2-7
clone size: many
V gene: TRBV20-1
D gene: TRBD2
CDR3 protein: CSASTPSGGYEQYF
CDR3 DNA: TGCAGTGCTAGCACGCCTAGCGGGGGCTACGAGCAGTACTTC

J gene: TRBJ2-7
clone size: many
V gene: TRBV6-1
D gene: TRBD2
CDR3 protein: CASSLGLAIYEQYF
CDR3 DNA: TGTGCCAGCAGCCTGGGACTAGCGATCTACGAGCAGTACTTC

J gene: TRBJ1-1
clone size: -
V gene: TRBV21-1
D gene: -
CDR3 protein: CASSRGEGEGLNTEAFF
CDR3 DNA: TGTGCCAGCAGCCGCGGGGAAGGGGAAGGGCTTAACACTGAAGCTTTCTTT

J gene: TRBJ2-5
clone size: -
V gene: TRBV9
D gene: TRBD1
CDR3 protein: CASSVEDRVQETQYF
CDR3 DNA: TGTGCCAGCAGCGTAGAGGACAGGGTTCAAGAGACCCAGTACTTC

J gene: TRBJ1-1
clone size: few
V gene: TRBV5-1
D gene: -
CDR3 protein: CASSPLRGEAFF
CDR3 DNA: TGCGCCAGCAGCCCTTTAAGGGGTGAAGCTTTCTTT

J gene: TRBJ2-7
clone size: few
V gene: TRBV7-3
D gene: -
CDR3 protein: CASSFFPGVSYEQYF
CDR3 DNA: TGTGCCAGCAGCTTTTTTCCAGGCGTCTCCTACGAGCAGTACTTC

J gene: TRBJ1-5
clone size: -
V gene: TRBV19
D gene: TRBD1
CDR3 protein: CASTKGQEDQPQHF
CDR3 DNA: TGTGCCAGTACCAAGGGACAGGAGGATCAGCCCCAGCATTTT

J gene: TRBJ2-7
clone size: many
V gene: TRBV6-2/TRBV6-3
D gene: TRBD1
CDR3 protein: CASSYLGTATYEQYF
CDR3 DNA: TGTGCCAGCAGTTACCTCGGGACAGCTACCTACGAGCAGTACTTC

J gene: TRBJ2-7
clone size: many
V gene: TRBV6-5
D gene: -
CDR3 protein: CASSHGGYEKYF
CDR3 DNA: TGTGCCAGCAGTCACGGTGGGTACGAAAAGTACTTC

J gene: TRBJ2-1
clone size: few
V gene: TRBV28
D gene: TRBD1
CDR3 protein: CASSRTGIYNEQFF
CDR3 DNA: TGTGCCAGCAGTAGGACAGGGATTTACAATGAGCAGTTCTTC

J gene: TRBJ2-2
clone size: -
V gene: TRBV20-1
D gene: TRBD1
CDR3 protein: CSATPTGKTHGELFF
CDR3 DNA: TGCAGTGCCACACCGACAGGGAAGACACACGGGGAGCTGTTTTTT

J gene: TRBJ1-5
clone size: many
V gene: TRBV15
D gene: -
CDR3 protein: CATSISSDQPQHF
CDR3 DNA: TGTGCCACCAGCATATCCAGCGATCAGCCCCAGCATTTT

J gene: TRBJ2-1
clone size: many
V gene: TRBV11-2
D gene: TRBD2
CDR3 protein: CASRPWGRLAGTEGNEQFF
CDR3 DNA: TGTGCCAGCAGGCCCTGGGGCCGACTAGCGGGGACGGAAGGCAATGAGCAGTTCTTC

J gene: TRBJ2-3
clone size: many
V gene: TRBV19
D gene: -
CDR3 protein: CASSNRGSTTDTQYF
CDR3 DNA: TGTGCCAGTAGTAACCGGGGGTCCACCACAGATACGCAGTATTTT

J gene: TRBJ1-2
clone size: many
V gene: TRBV6-1
D gene: -
CDR3 protein: CASSEFWDGYTF
CDR3 DNA: TGTGCCAGCAGTGAATTTTGGGATGGCTACACCTTC

J gene: TRBJ1-2
clone size: few
V gene: TRBV11-3
D gene: TRBD1
CDR3 protein: CASSHPGTGEVYGYTF
CDR3 DNA: TGTGCCAGCAGTCACCCCGGCACAGGGGAGGTCTATGGCTACACCTTC

J gene: TRBJ1-2
clone size: many
V gene: TRBV4-2
D gene: -
CDR3 protein: CASSQEAVYGYTF
CDR3 DNA: TGTGCCAGCAGCCAAGAGGCGGTCTATGGCTACACCTTC

J gene: TRBJ2-7
clone size: few
V gene: TRBV25-1
D gene: TRBD1
CDR3 protein: CASSANRGRISYEQYF
CDR3 DNA: TGTGCCAGCAGTGCGAACAGGGGGCGAATCTCCTACGAGCAGTACTTC

J gene: TRBJ2-5
clone size: many
V gene: TRBV10-3
D gene: TRBD2
CDR3 protein: CAISESQRGAQETQYF
CDR3 DNA: TGTGCCATCAGTGAGTCCCAGCGGGGGGCCCAAGAGACCCAGTACTTC

J gene: TRBJ2-1
clone size: many
V gene: TRBV12-3/TRBV12-4
D gene: -
CDR3 protein: CASSFSGNNEQFF
CDR3 DNA: TGTGCCAGCAGCTTTAGCGGAAACAATGAGCAGTTCTTC

J gene: TRBJ2-1
clone size: many
V gene: TRBV29-1
D gene: -
CDR3 protein: CSVETLGSGLGNEQFF
CDR3 DNA: TGCAGCGTTGAAACCCTTGGGAGCGGGTTGGGAAATGAGCAGTTCTTC

J gene: TRBJ2-7
clone size: -
V gene: TRBV20-1
D gene: TRBD2
CDR3 protein: CSAVGLAGRYEQYF
CDR3 DNA: TGCAGTGCAGTTGGACTAGCGGGGAGGTACGAGCAGTACTTC

J gene: TRBJ2-7
clone size: many
V gene: TRBV10-3
D gene: -
CDR3 protein: CAISESFGGPYEQYF
CDR3 DNA: TGTGCCATCAGTGAGTCGTTCGGCGGGCCCTACGAGCAGTACTTC

J gene: TRBJ1-3
clone size: many
V gene: TRBV6-5
D gene: -
CDR3 protein: CASSYSSGSSGNTIYF
CDR3 DNA: TGTGCCAGCAGTTACTCGTCTGGGAGCTCTGGAAACACCATATATTTT

J gene: TRBJ1-1
clone size: many
V gene: TRBV18
D gene: TRBD1
CDR3 protein: CASSLATGGPWNTEAFF
CDR3 DNA: TGTGCCAGCTCACTTGCCACAGGGGGCCCGTGGAACACTGAAGCTTTCTTT

J gene: TRBJ2-5
clone size: -
V gene: TRBV15
D gene: -
CDR3 protein: CATSRDRGMKTQYF
CDR3 DNA: TGTGCCACCAGCAGAGATAGGGGTATGAAGACCCAGTACTTC

J gene: TRBJ2-7
clone size: -
V gene: TRBV20-1
D gene: TRBD2
CDR3 protein: CSARREGTYEQYF
CDR3 DNA: TGCAGTGCTAGGCGGGAGGGCACCTACGAGCAGTACTTC

J gene: TRBJ2-1
clone size: many
V gene: TRBV27
D gene: -
CDR3 protein: CASSLSGGRAYNEQFF
CDR3 DNA: TGTGCCAGCAGTTTATCGGGCGGCCGAGCCTACAATGAGCAGTTCTTC

J gene: TRBJ2-1
clone size: many
V gene: TRBV11-2
D gene: -
CDR3 protein: CASSIAGANNEQFF
CDR3 DNA: TGTGCCAGCTCTATTGCCGGGGCCAACAATGAGCAGTTCTTC

J gene: TRBJ2-2
clone size: many
V gene: TRBV7-9
D gene: -
CDR3 protein: CASQGQGTGELFF
CDR3 DNA: TGTGCCAGCCAGGGGCAGGGCACCGGGGAGCTGTTTTTT

J gene: TRBJ2-2
clone size: many
V gene: TRBV7-7
D gene: -
CDR3 protein: CASSFLQTGGDYTGELFF
CDR3 DNA: TGTGCTAGCAGCTTCCTCCAGACGGGGGGCGACTACACCGGGGAGCTGTTTTTT

J gene: TRBJ1-2
clone size: few
V gene: TRBV10-2
D gene: TRBD1
CDR3 protein: CASRQGLGLFGYTF
CDR3 DNA: TGCGCCAGCAGACAGGGGTTGGGTCTTTTTGGCTACACCTTC

J gene: TRBJ1-2
clone size: few
V gene: TRBV3-1
D gene: TRBD1
CDR3 protein: CASSQVSGGLGYTF
CDR3 DNA: TGTGCCAGCAGCCAAGTATCAGGGGGCCTTGGCTACACCTTC

J gene: TRBJ2-2
clone size: many
V gene: TRBV29-1
D gene: -
CDR3 protein: CSVDEGGVGTGELFF
CDR3 DNA: TGCAGCGTTGACGAAGGCGGGGTCGGGACCGGGGAGCTGTTTTTT

J gene: TRBJ1-4
clone size: many
V gene: TRBV27
D gene: TRBD1
CDR3 protein: CASSRTGRNEATNEKLFF
CDR3 DNA: TGTGCCAGCAGCAGGACAGGGAGGAATGAGGCAACTAATGAAAAACTGTTTTTT

J gene: TRBJ2-5
clone size: many
V gene: TRBV7-9
D gene: -
CDR3 protein: CASSSDETQYF
CDR3 DNA: TGTGCCAGCAGCTCCGATGAGACCCAGTACTTC

J gene: TRBJ2-7
clone size: -
V gene: TRBV11-3
D gene: TRBD1
CDR3 protein: CASSFQGADEQYF
CDR3 DNA: TGTGCCAGCAGCTTCCAGGGGGCAGACGAGCAGTACTTC

J gene: TRBJ2-7
clone size: many
V gene: TRBV4-1
D gene: TRBD2
CDR3 protein: CASSQSLAGGYEQYF
CDR3 DNA: TGCGCCAGCAGCCAAAGTCTAGCGGGAGGCTACGAGCAGTACTTC

J gene: TRBJ1-1
clone size: many
V gene: TRBV20-1
D gene: -
CDR3 protein: CSARGVTTTNTEAFF
CDR3 DNA: TGCAGTGCTAGAGGCGTTACAACAACGAACACTGAAGCTTTCTTT